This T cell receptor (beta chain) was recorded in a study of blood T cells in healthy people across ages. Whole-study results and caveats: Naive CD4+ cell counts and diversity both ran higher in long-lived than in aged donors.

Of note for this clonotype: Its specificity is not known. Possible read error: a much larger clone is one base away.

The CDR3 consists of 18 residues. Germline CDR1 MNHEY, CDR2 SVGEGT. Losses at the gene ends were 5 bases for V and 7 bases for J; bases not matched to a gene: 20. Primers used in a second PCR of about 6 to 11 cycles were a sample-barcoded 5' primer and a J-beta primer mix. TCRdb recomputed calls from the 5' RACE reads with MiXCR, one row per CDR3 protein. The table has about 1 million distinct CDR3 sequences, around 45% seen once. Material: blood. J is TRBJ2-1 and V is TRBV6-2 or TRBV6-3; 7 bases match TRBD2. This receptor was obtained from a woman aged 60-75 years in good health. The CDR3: CASSTGTNGSPGRNEQFF. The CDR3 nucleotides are TGTGCCAGCAGTACCGGGACTAACGGGAGTCCTGGGAGGAATGAGCAGTTCTTC.